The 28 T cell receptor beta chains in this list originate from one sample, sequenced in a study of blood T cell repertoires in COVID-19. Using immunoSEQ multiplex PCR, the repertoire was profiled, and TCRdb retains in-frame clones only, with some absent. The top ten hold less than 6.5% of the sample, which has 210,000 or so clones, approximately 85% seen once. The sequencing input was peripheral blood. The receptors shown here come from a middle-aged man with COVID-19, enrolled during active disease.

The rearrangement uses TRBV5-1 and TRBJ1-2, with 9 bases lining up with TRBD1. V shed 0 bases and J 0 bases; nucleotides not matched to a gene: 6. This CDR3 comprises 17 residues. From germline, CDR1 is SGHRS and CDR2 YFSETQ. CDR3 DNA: TGCGCCAGCAGCTTGGGGGGGACAGGGATCCCTAACTATGGCTACACCTTC. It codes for CASSLGGTGIPNYGYTF.

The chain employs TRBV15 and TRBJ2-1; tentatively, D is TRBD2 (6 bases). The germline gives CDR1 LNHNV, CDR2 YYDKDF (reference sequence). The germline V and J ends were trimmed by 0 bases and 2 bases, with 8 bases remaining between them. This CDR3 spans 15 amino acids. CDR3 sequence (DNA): TGTGCCACCAGCAGAGATCCGGGGGCCTACAATGAGCAGTTCTTC. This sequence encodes CATSRDPGAYNEQFF.

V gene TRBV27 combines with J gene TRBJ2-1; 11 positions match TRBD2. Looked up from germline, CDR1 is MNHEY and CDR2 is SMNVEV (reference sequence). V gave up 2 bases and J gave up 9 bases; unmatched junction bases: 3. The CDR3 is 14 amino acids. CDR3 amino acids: CASSLLAGGREQFF. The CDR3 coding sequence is TGTGCCAGCAGTTTACTAGCGGGGGGCCGTGAGCAGTTCTTC.

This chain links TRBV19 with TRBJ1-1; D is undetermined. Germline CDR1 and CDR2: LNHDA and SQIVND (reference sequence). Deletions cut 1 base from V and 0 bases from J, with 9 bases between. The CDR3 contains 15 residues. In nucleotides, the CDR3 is TGTGCCAGTAGTATAGGAACAGCTTTGAACACTGAAGCTTTCTTT. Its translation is CASSIGTALNTEAFF.

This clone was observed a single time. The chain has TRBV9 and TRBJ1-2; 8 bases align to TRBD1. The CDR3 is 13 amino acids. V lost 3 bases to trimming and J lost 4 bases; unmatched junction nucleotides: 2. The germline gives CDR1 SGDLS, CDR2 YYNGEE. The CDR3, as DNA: TGTGCCAGCAGCGCCGGGACAGGCTATGGCTACACCTTC. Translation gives CASSAGTGYGYTF.

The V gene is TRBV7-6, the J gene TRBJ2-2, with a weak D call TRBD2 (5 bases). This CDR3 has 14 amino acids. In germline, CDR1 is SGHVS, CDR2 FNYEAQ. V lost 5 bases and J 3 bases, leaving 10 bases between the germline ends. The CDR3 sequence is CASSPTGYTGELFF. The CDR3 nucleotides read TGTGCCAGCAGCCCGACGGGGTACACCGGGGAGCTGTTTTTT.

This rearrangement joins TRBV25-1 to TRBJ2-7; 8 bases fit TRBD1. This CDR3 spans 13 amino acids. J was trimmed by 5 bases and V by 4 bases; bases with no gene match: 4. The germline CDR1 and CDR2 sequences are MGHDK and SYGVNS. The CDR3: CASSGGQVHEQYF. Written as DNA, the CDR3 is TGTGCCAGCAGTGGGGGACAGGTCCACGAGCAGTACTTC.

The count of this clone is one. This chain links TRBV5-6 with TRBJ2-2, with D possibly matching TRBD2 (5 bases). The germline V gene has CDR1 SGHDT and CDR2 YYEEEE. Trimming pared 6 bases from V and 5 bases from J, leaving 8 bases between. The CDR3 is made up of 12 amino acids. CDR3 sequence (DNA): TGTGCCAGCACTCGGGGTACCGGGGAGCTGTTTTTT. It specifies CASTRGTGELFF.

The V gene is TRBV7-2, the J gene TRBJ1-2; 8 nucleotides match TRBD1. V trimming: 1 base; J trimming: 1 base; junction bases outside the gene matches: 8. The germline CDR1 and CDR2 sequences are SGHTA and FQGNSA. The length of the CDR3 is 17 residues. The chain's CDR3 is CASSLVGQAPRNYGYTF. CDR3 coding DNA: TGTGCCAGCAGCTTAGTGGGACAGGCCCCTCGTAACTATGGCTACACCTTC.

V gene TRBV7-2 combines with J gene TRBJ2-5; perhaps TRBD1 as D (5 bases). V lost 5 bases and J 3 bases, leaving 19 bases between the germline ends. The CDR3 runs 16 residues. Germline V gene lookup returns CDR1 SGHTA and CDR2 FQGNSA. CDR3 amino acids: CASSTRAKGVEETQYF. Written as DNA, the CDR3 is TGTGCCAGCAGCACCCGGGCCAAAGGGGTGGAAGAGACCCAGTACTTC.

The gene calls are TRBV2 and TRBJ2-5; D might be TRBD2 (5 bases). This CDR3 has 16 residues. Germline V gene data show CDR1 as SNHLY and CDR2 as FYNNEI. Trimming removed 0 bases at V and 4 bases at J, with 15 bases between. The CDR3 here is CASSEALRGLRETQYF. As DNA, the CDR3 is TGTGCCAGCAGTGAAGCGCTTCGAGGACTGAGAGAGACCCAGTACTTC.

DNA of the CDR3: TGTGCCAGCAGCTTAGTGGAGTATAGGGAGACCCAGTACTTC. Translation: CASSLVEYRETQYF. The chain uses TRBV11-2 and TRBJ2-5; D is uncertain. The V end lost 1 base, the J end lost 5 bases, and 11 bases lay between the germline ends. The CDR3 consists of 14 residues. Per germline, CDR1 SGHAT and CDR2 FQNNGV.

CDR3 nucleotide sequence: TGTGCCAGCAGCCAAGTGGGGCGAACTAACTATGGCTACACCTTC. It yields the protein CASSQVGRTNYGYTF. The V gene is TRBV3-1 (or the pseudogene TRBV3-2), the J gene TRBJ1-2; possible D gene TRBD1, 5 bases. CDR3 size: 15 residues. CDR1 and CDR2 (germline): LGHDT, YNNKEL (reference sequence). The V end lost 1 base, the J end lost 0 bases, and 9 bases lay between the germline ends.

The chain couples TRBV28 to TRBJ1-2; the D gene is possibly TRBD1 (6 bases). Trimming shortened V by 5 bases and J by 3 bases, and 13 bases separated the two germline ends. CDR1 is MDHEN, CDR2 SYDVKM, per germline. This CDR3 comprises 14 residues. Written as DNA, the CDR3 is TGTGCCAGCAGTACGACAGGCAGGGACTATGGCTACACCTTC. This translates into CASSTTGRDYGYTF.

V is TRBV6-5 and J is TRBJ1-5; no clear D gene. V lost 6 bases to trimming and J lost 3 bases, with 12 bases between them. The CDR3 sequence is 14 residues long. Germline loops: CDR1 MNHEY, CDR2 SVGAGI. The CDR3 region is CASSVRQVNQPQHF. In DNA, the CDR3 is TGTGCCAGCAGCGTGCGCCAGGTCAATCAGCCCCAGCATTTT.

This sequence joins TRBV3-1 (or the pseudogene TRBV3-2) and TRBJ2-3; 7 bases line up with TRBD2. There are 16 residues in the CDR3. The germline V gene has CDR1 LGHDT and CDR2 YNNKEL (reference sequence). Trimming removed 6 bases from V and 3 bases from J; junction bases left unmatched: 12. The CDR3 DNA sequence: TGTGCCAGCAGTCCCAAGCGGGGATGGGAGACAGATACGCAGTATTTT. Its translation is CASSPKRGWETDTQYF.

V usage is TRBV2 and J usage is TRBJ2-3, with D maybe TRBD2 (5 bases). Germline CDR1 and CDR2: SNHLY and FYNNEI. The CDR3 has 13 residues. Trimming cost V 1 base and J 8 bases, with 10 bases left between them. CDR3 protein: CASSEVREGTQYF. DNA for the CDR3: TGTGCCAGCAGTGAAGTTCGCGAGGGTACGCAGTATTTT.

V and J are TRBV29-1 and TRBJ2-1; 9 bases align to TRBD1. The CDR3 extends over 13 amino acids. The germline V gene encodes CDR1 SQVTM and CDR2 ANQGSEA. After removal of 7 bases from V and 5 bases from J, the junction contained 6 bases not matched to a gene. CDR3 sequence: CSAGTGFDNEQFF. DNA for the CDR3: TGCAGCGCCGGGACAGGGTTCGACAATGAGCAGTTCTTC.

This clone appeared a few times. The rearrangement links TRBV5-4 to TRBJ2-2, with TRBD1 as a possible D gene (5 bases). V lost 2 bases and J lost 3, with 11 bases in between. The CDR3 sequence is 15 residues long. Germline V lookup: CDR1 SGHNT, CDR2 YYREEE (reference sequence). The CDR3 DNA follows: TGTGCCAGCAGCTTAGGGGTATCGGACACCGGGGAGCTGTTTTTT. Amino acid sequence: CASSLGVSDTGELFF.

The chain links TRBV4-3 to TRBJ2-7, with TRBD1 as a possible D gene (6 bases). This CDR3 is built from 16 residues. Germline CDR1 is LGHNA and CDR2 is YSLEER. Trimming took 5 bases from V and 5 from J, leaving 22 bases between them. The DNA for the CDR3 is TGCGCCAGCAGCATAACAGGGAAGGCTGTTCTCCACGAGCAGTACTTC. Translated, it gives CASSITGKAVLHEQYF.

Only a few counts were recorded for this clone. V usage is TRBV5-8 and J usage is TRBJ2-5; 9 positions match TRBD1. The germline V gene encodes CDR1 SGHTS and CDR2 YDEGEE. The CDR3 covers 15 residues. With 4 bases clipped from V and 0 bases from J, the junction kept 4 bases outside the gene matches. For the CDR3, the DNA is TGTGCCAGCAGCGCAGGACAGGGGAACCAAGAGACCCAGTACTTC. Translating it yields CASSAGQGNQETQYF.

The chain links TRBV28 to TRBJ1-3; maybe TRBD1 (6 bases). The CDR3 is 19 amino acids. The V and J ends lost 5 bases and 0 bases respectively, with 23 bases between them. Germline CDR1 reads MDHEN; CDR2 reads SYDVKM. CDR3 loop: CASSPPAHFRDNSGNTIYF. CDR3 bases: TGTGCCAGCAGTCCCCCTGCCCATTTCCGGGACAACTCTGGAAACACCATATATTTT.

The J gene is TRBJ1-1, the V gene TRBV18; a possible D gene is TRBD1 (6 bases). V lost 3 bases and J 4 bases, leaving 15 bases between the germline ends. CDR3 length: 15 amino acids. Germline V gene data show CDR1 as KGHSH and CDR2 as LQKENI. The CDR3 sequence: CASSPTGQGGTEAFF. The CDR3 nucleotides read TGTGCCAGCTCACCGACGGGCCAAGGGGGCACTGAAGCTTTCTTT.

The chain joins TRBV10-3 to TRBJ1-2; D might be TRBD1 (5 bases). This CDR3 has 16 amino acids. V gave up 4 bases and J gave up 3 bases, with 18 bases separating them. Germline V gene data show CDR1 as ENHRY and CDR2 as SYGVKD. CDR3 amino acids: CAISGGVGGIYYGYTF. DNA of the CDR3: TGTGCCATCAGTGGAGGGGTCGGAGGGATTTACTATGGCTACACCTTC.

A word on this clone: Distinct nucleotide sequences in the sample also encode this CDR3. Here the CDR3 DNA reads TGTGCCTGGAGTGTTAGTGTTAGCAATCAGCCCCAGCATTTT. It yields the protein CAWSVSVSNQPQHF. This chain uses TRBV30 with TRBJ1-5; D uncertain. V lost 0 bases, J lost 0 bases, and 6 bases lay in between. CDR3 size: 14 residues. Germline CDR1 GTSNPN, CDR2 SVGIG (reference sequence). The full variable domain, with the rest looked up from reference TRBV30 and TRBJ1-5, is SQTIHQWPATLVQPVGSPLSLECTVEGTSNPNLYWYRQAAGRGLQLLFYSVGIGQISSEVPQNLSASRPQDRQFILSSKKLLLSDSGFYLCAWSVSVSNQPQHFGDGTRLSIL.

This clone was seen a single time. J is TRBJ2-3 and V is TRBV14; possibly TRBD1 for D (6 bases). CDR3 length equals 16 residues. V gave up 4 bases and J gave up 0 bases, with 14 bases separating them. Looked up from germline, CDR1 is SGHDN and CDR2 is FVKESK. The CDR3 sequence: CASSLTGLSSTDTQYF. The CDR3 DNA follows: TGTGCCAGCAGCCTTACAGGGCTGAGTAGCACAGATACGCAGTATTTT.

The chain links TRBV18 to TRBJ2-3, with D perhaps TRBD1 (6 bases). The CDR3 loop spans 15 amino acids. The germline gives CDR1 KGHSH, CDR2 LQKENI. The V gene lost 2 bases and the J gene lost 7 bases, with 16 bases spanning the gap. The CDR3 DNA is TGTGCCAGCTCACCATTGGGGGCAGATCGGAATACGCAGTATTTT. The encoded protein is CASSPLGADRNTQYF.

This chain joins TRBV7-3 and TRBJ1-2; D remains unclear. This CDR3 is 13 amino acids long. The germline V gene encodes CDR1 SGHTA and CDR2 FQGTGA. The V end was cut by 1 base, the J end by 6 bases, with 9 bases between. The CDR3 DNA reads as TGTGCCAGCAGCTTAAGCGCATCGAATGGCTACACCTTC. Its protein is CASSLSASNGYTF. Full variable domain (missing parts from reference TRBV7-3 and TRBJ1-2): GAGVSQTPSNKVTEKGKYVELRCDPISGHTALYWYRQSLGQGPEFLIYFQGTGAADDSGLPNDRFFAVRPEGSVSTLKIQRTERGDSAVYLCASSLSASNGYTFGSGTRLTVV.